The count of the clone carrying this TCR beta chain is one. The Seattle patients, enrolled during active infection, were followed longitudinally. The sample originates from a study of blood T cell repertoires in COVID-19. Study details: The United States, Italy and Spain supplied acute and convalescent COVID-19 samples. Sample material is recorded as cDNA or gDNA derived from T cells, B-cell-depleted T cells, or PBMCs.

Authors' processing steps: Amplification of reference gene primers provided the estimated nucleated cell counts. The method was immunoSEQ multiplex PCR; TCRdb's version includes in-frame clones alone and lacks a portion of them. V, J and clone size are those of that table, while D and trimming were read from the DNA. The table lists approximately 110,000 clones, around 70% of them singletons. The CDR3 length is 13 residues. The V end lost 7 bases, the J end lost 4 bases, and 11 bases lay between the germline ends. V and J are TRBV12-3 or TRBV12-4 and TRBJ2-1; D not certain. This sequence originates from an elderly man with COVID-19, enrolled during active disease. What was sequenced was peripheral blood. CDR3 region: CASIPSNYNEQFF. As DNA, the CDR3 is TGTGCCAGCATCCCAAGCAATTACAATGAGCAGTTCTTC.